This T cell receptor (beta chain) comes out of a study of blood T cell repertoires in COVID-19. Study at large: T cells, B-cell-depleted T cells, or PBMCs supplied cDNA or gDNA.

The sample holds one count of this clone. Authors' processing steps: Reference gene primer amplification gave estimated nucleated cell counts. Assay: immunoSEQ multiplex PCR; the TCRdb copy retains only in-frame clones and omits some. V and J calls plus clone size are reproduced from that table; the DNA served to infer D and trimming. Counted here are over 45,000 clones, 77% occurring once; the ten biggest clones make up around 20%. The germline CDR1 and CDR2 sequences are SGHRS and YFSETQ. V shed 4 bases and J 1 base; nucleotides not matched to a gene: 6. This CDR3 comprises 15 residues. This receptor was obtained from a human donor with active or convalescent COVID-19. The donor label of this sample is uncertain. Sample: peripheral blood. The V and J genes are TRBV5-1 and TRBJ1-1; 8 bases fit TRBD1. The CDR3 nucleotides read TGCGCCAGCAGCCCTCTGGACAGGGCGAACACTGAAGCTTTCTTT. It yields the protein CASSPLDRANTEAFF.